The clone carrying this TCR beta chain was seen a handful of times. This sample was included in a study of cytomegalovirus exposure and HLA in healthy donors. Germline-derived CDR1 and CDR2 are GTSNPN and SVGIG (reference sequence). The CDR3 sequence is 15 residues long. V shed 4 bases and J 0 bases; nucleotides not matched to a gene: 7. Vbeta (60) and Jbeta (13) primers were used in the PCR. Profiling relied on immunoSEQ multiplex PCR, and the TCRdb table lists in-frame clones only, not all of them. The data contain fewer than 200,000 clones, 82% of them singletons. The chain is built from TRBV30 and TRBJ1-2; 8 bases map to TRBD1. This TCR was recovered from a man in his fifties in good health and CMV-seropositive. The sequencing input was PBMCs. CDR3 coding DNA: TGTGCCTGGAAACGAACAGGGGGTTCTAACTATGGCTACACCTTC. Translating it yields CAWKRTGGSNYGYTF.